The present T cell receptor beta chain was sequenced within a study of blood T cells in healthy people across ages. All donors came from Russia, were Caucasian and healthy, and spanned ages roughly 6 to 100. This CDR3 has 15 residues. CDR1 SGHTA and CDR2 FQGNSA come from the germline V gene. V shed 3 bases and J 7 bases; nucleotides not matched to a gene: 11. The second PCR ran about 6 to 12 cycles with a sample-barcoded 5' primer and J-beta primers. There were at least 3 million CDR3-containing paired-end reads obtained from each sample. TCRdb redid the calling of the 5' RACE reads with MiXCR, one entry per CDR3 protein. The repertoire holds hundreds of thousands of distinct CDR3 sequences, with 40% to 45% as singletons.

This chain links TRBV7-2 with TRBJ2-7; 8 bases fit TRBD2. The source material was blood. This receptor was identified in a woman in her sixties in good health. CDR3 nucleotides: TGTGCCAGCAGCTTTCGGGGGGGAGGAATAGGAGAGCAGTACTTC. Encoded protein: CASSFRGGGIGEQYF.